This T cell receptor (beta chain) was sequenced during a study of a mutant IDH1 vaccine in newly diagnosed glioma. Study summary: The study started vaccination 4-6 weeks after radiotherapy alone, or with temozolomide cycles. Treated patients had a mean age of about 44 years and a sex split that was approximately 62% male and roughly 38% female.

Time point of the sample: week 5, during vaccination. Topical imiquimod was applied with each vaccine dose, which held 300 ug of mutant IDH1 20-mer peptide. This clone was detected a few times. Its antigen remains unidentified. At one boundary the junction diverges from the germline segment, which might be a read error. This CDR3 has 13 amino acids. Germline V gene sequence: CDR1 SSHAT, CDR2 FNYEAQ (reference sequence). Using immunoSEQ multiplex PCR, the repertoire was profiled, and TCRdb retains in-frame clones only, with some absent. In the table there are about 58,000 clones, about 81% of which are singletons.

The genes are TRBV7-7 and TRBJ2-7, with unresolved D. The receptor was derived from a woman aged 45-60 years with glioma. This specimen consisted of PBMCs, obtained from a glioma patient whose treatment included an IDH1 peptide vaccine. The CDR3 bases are TGTGCTAGCAGCCCCACCCCAGAGACTGAGAAGTACTTC. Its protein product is CASSPTPETEKYF.